One sample yielded the 10 T cell receptor beta chains listed below, sequenced in a study of beta chain features in type 1 diabetes. The isolated RNA, all of it, was reverse transcribed, so expressed TCRB transcripts were what got sequenced. TCRdb keeps only in-frame clones here, not all; method: immunoSEQ multiplex PCR. The sample contains 150,000 to 180,000 clones, roughly 8.1% of which appear only once. Sequenced sample: central memory CD4+ T cells from blood. These receptors were obtained from a man between 18 and 35 years old in good health.

The chain recombines TRBV7-2 with TRBJ2-5; D remains unclear. The germline CDR1 and CDR2 sequences are SGHTA and FQGNSA. The CDR3 covers 13 residues. V was trimmed by 5 bases and J by 1 base, leaving 8 bases between them. In nucleotides, the CDR3 is TGTGCCAGCAGCCCCCCGGGCCAAGAGACCCAGTACTTC. Translated, it gives CASSPPGQETQYF. Full variable domain (missing parts from reference TRBV7-2 and TRBJ2-5): GAGVSQSPSNKVTEKGKDVELRCDPISGHTALYWYRQSLGQGLEFLIYFQGNSAPDKSGLPSDRFSAERTGGSVSTLTIQRTQQEDSAVYLCASSPPGQETQYFGPGTRLLVL.

The chain combines TRBV6-1 with TRBJ1-1; 8 bases map to TRBD1. The V gene's germline CDR1 is MNHNS and CDR2 SASEGT. V trimming: 4 bases; J trimming: 1 base; junction bases outside the gene matches: 5. CDR3 length: 15 amino acids. The CDR3 is CASSARTGKNTEAFF. CDR3 nucleotide sequence: TGTGCCAGCAGTGCCCGGACAGGGAAGAACACTGAAGCTTTCTTT.

This clone was counted a few times. The rearrangement joins TRBV9 to TRBJ1-6, with 10 bases identical to TRBD1. V dropped 0 bases and J dropped 6; count of bases not matched to a gene: 3. The CDR3 is 16 residues long. Germline CDR1 and CDR2: SGDLS and YYNGEE. The CDR3 reads CASSVEGQGINSPLHF. CDR3 coding DNA: TGTGCCAGCAGCGTAGAGGGACAGGGGATTAATTCACCCCTCCACTTT.

This rearrangement joins TRBV6-5 to TRBJ1-1; the D gene is possibly TRBD1 (6 bases). CDR3 size: 14 residues. Germline loops: CDR1 MNHEY, CDR2 SVGAGI. Trimming cost V 5 bases and J 3 bases, with 13 bases left between them. The CDR3 DNA reads TGTGCCAGCAGTGAAACAGGGAGGGACACTGAAGCTTTCTTT. This codes for CASSETGRDTEAFF.

This clone has only a few counts. The chain uses TRBV27 and TRBJ2-5, with 8 bases fitting TRBD2. The V segment lost 5 bases and the J segment 5 bases; nucleotides outside the gene matches: 19. Germline loops: CDR1 MNHEY, CDR2 SMNVEV (reference sequence). The CDR3 totals 18 residues. The CDR3 spells CASSRIRGLADSGETQYF. The DNA of the CDR3 is TGTGCCAGCAGTCGCATACGCGGACTAGCTGATTCGGGGGAGACCCAGTACTTC.

This clone has more than one count but fewer than ten. Written as DNA, the CDR3 is TGTGCCAGCAGCTTTGTACTAGCGGACTCCTACAATGAGCAGTTCTTC. The encoded protein is CASSFVLADSYNEQFF. The chain joins TRBV7-8 to TRBJ2-1; the match to TRBD2 covers 8 bases. Germline V gene sequence: CDR1 SGHVS, CDR2 FQNEAQ. Trimming cost V 3 bases and J 0 bases; bases outside gene matches: 4. There are 16 residues in the CDR3.

The table lists this clone with a few counts. The CDR3 region is CASSSTGFSPLHF. The DNA for the CDR3 is TGTGCCAGCAGCTCGACAGGGTTCTCACCCCTCCACTTT. V gene TRBV6-5 combines with J gene TRBJ1-6; 7 nucleotides line up with TRBD1. Germline CDR1 MNHEY, CDR2 SVGAGI. There are 13 residues in the CDR3. V was pared by 6 bases and J by 10 bases, with 6 bases of the junction left unmatched.

The sample holds a few counts of this clone. The V and J genes are TRBV30 and TRBJ2-3; the D gene is possibly TRBD1 (6 bases). Germline values: CDR1 GTSNPN, CDR2 SVGIG (reference sequence). Trimming took 8 bases from V and 1 from J, leaving 16 bases between them. The CDR3 consists of 14 residues. CDR3 nucleotide sequence: TGTGCCGGGGACACAGGCGTCCGCACAGATACGCAGTATTTT. Translated: CAGDTGVRTDTQYF.

This clone was counted only a few times. This chain connects TRBV9 to TRBJ2-2, with a tentative D call TRBD1 (5 bases). The CDR3 has 17 residues. V was trimmed by 3 bases and J by 0 bases, leaving 15 bases between them. The germline V gene has CDR1 SGDLS and CDR2 YYNGEE. This CDR3 is CASSGASGFTNTGELFF. CDR3 DNA sequence: TGTGCCAGCAGCGGGGCTTCAGGGTTCACGAACACCGGGGAGCTGTTTTTT.

The V gene is TRBV6-6, the J gene TRBJ2-7; D perhaps matches TRBD1 (6 bases). Germline values: CDR1 MNHNY, CDR2 SVGAGI (reference sequence). The CDR3 loop spans 12 amino acids. Trimming pared 8 bases from V and 2 bases from J, leaving 10 bases between. For the CDR3, the DNA is TGTGCCAGCGGTGGGGACACCTACGAGCAGTACTTC. This encodes CASGGDTYEQYF.